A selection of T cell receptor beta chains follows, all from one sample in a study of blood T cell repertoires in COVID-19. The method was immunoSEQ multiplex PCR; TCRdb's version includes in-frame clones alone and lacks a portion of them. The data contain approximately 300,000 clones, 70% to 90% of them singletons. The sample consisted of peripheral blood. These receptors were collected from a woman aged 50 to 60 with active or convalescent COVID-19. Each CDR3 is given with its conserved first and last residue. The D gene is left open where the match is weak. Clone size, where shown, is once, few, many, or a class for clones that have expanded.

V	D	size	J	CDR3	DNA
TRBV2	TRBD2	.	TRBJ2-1	CASSWTSGTVYNEQFF	TGTGCCAGCAGTTGGACTAGCGGGACCGTCTACAATGAGCAGTTCTTC
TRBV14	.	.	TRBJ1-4	CASSLEPGLKLFF	TGTGCCAGCAGCCTCGAGCCAGGGTTAAAACTGTTTTTT
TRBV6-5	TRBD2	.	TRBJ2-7	CATKTTSGPYEQYF	TGTGCCACCAAAACGACTAGCGGTCCGTACGAGCAGTACTTC
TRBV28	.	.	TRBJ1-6	CASRTQASPLHF	TGTGCCAGCAGGACACAGGCTTCACCCCTCCACTTT
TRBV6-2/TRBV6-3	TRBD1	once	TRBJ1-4	CASSYSDRGGEKLFF	TGTGCCAGCAGTTACTCGGACAGGGGCGGTGAAAAACTGTTTTTT
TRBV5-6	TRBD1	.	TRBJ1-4	CASSLEGQGAEKLFF	TGTGCCAGCAGCTTGGAGGGACAGGGAGCCGAAAAACTGTTTTTT
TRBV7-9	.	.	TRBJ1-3	CASSPPRAGSRNTIYF	TGTGCCAGCAGCCCCCCCCGAGCGGGGAGTAGAAACACCATATATTTT
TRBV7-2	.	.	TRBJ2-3	CASSLIGSGTDTQYF	TGTGCCAGCAGCTTAATAGGTAGCGGCACAGATACGCAGTATTTT
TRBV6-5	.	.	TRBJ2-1	CASSYSLGSRGEQFF	TGTGCCAGCAGTTACTCTCTGGGTAGCCGCGGTGAGCAGTTCTTC
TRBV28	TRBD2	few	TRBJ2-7	CASSRPPGGAREQYF	TGTGCCAGCAGCCGACCCCCGGGGGGGGCCCGCGAGCAGTACTTC
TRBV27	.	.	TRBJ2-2	CASSPLVNTGELFF	TGTGCCAGCAGTCCTCTTGTTAACACCGGGGAGCTGTTTTTT
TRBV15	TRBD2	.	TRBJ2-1	CATSRATSGRGGEQFF	TGTGCCACCAGCAGAGCGACTAGCGGGAGGGGTGGGGAGCAGTTCTTC
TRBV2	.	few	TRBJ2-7	CATTPGPLSYEQYF	TGTGCCACCACCCCAGGGCCACTCTCCTACGAGCAGTACTTC
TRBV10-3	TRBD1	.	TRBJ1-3	CAISTGTGLSGNTIYF	TGTGCCATCAGCACCGGGACAGGGCTCTCTGGAAACACCATATATTTT
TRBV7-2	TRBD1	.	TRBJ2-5	CASGARDRAGETQYF	TGTGCCAGCGGAGCCAGAGACAGGGCGGGAGAGACCCAGTACTTC
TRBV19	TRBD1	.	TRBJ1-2	CASSEDRPSYTF	TGTGCCAGTAGCGAGGACAGGCCGAGCTACACCTTC
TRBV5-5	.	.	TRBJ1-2	CASSFRDIRDGYTF	TGTGCCAGCAGCTTTCGGGACATACGAGATGGCTACACCTTC
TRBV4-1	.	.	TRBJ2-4	CASSQPPARNIQYF	TGCGCCAGCAGCCAACCCCCTGCTCGGAACATTCAGTACTTC
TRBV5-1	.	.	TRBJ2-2	CASSLVGHHTGELFF	TGCGCCAGCAGCTTGGTTGGCCACCACACCGGGGAGCTGTTTTTT
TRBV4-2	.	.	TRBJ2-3	CASSHGPRASTDTQYF	TGTGCCAGCAGCCATGGCCCTAGAGCTAGCACAGATACGCAGTATTTT
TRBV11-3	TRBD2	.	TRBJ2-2	CASSFSREGPGELFF	TGTGCCAGCAGCTTCTCGCGGGAGGGTCCCGGGGAGCTGTTTTTT
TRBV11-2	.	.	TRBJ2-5	CASSLVVGGGGTQYF	TGTGCCAGCAGCTTAGTGGTGGGAGGGGGAGGGACCCAGTACTTC
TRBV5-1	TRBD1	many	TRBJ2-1	CASTPGQGIGTYNEQFF	TGCGCCAGCACCCCCGGACAGGGGATAGGGACCTACAATGAGCAGTTCTTC
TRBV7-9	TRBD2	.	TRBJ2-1	CASSLRTSGSNEQFF	TGTGCCAGCAGCCTGAGGACTAGCGGGAGTAATGAGCAGTTCTTC
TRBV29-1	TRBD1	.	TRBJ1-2	CSVDGMWGQGYNGYTF	TGCAGCGTTGATGGGATGTGGGGACAGGGATACAATGGCTACACCTTC
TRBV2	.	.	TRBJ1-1	CASSAGRGTEAFF	TGTGCCAGCAGTGCGGGCAGGGGCACTGAAGCTTTCTTT
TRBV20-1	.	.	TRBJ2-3	CSASSGLSTDTQYF	TGCAGTGCTAGTAGCGGTTTAAGCACAGATACGCAGTATTTT